One sample yielded the 13 T cell receptor beta chains listed below, sequenced in a study of shared clonotypes between healthy human individuals. Profiling relied on immunoSEQ multiplex PCR, and the TCRdb table lists in-frame clones only, not all of them. The sample carries about 960,000 clones, 76% recorded once. The specimen was memory CD4+ T cells sorted from blood. The subset: CD45RA-negative fraction. These receptors came from a man aged 18 to 29 in good health.

The chain has TRBV27 and TRBJ2-6, with TRBD1 identical over 8 bases. Germline CDR1 is MNHEY and CDR2 is SMNVEV (reference sequence). The CDR3 totals 17 residues. After removal of 3 bases from V and 0 bases from J, the junction contained 4 bases not matched to a gene. DNA of the CDR3: TGTGCCAGCAGTTTGCAGGGGGCCCTCTCTGGGGCCAACGTCCTGACTTTC. Protein product: CASSLQGALSGANVLTF.

The chain combines TRBV7-6 with TRBJ2-2; weak D call: TRBD2 (5 bases). V lost 0 bases, J lost 6 bases, and 14 bases lay in between. This CDR3 is 16 amino acids long. Germline-derived CDR1 and CDR2 are SGHVS and FNYEAQ. CDR3 sequence reads: CASSLAASQVAGELFF. The CDR3 bases are TGTGCCAGCAGCTTAGCCGCTAGCCAGGTGGCCGGGGAGCTGTTTTTT.

This chain joins TRBV28 and TRBJ1-2; TRBD1 matches 11 bases. The CDR3 spans 15 residues. Germline V CDR1 and CDR2: MDHEN, SYDVKM. V was clipped by 10 bases and J by 6 bases; unmatched bases: 13. CDR3 protein: CATLLRGQGVDGYTF. The CDR3 DNA sequence: TGTGCCACCCTCTTACGGGGACAGGGGGTAGATGGCTACACCTTC.

Regarding this clone: The identical CDR3 is also encoded by other nucleotide sequences in the sample. This chain joins TRBV10-1 and TRBJ2-7, with D possibly being TRBD1 or TRBD2 (5 bases each). V was trimmed by 3 bases and J by 3 bases, leaving 9 bases between them. The germline gives CDR1 WNHNN, CDR2 SYGVQD (reference sequence). The CDR3 length is 13 residues. In DNA, the CDR3 is TGCGCCAGCAGTGAAAGTGGGGGCTACGAGCAGTACTTC. The encoded protein is CASSESGGYEQYF.

This sequence joins TRBV4-3 and TRBJ2-4, with TRBD1 identical over 9 bases. V lost 1 base to trimming and J lost 2 bases; unmatched junction nucleotides: 6. Germline CDR1 is LGHNA and CDR2 is YSLEER. CDR3 length: 17 amino acids. CDR3 amino acids: CASSQVGTGITKNIQYF. CDR3 nucleotide sequence: TGCGCCAGCAGCCAAGTTGGGACAGGGATAACCAAAAACATTCAGTACTTC.

On this clone itself: One end of the junction varies from germline; a read error may be responsible. The rearrangement joins TRBV7-7 to TRBJ1-3, with 7 bases aligning to TRBD1. The germline V gene has CDR1 SSHAT and CDR2 FNYEAQ (reference sequence). This CDR3 has 15 amino acids. CDR3 protein: CASSPSPGQSNTIYF. Written as DNA, the CDR3 is TGTGCTAGCAGCCCTTCGCCGGGACAGAGTAACACCATATATTTT. Drawing the rest from reference TRBV7-7 and TRBJ1-3, the complete variable domain is GAGVSQSPRYKVTKRGQDVTLRCDPISSHATLYWYQQALGQGPEFLTYFNYEAQPDKSGLPSDRFSAERPEGSISTLTIQRTEQRDSAMYRCASSPSPGQSNTIYFGEGSWLTVV.

This chain connects TRBV11-3 to TRBJ2-1; the match to TRBD2 covers 7 bases. V was clipped by 1 base and J by 10 bases; unmatched bases: 4. Per germline, CDR1 SGHNT and CDR2 YENEEA. This CDR3 has 13 amino acids. In nucleotides, the CDR3 is TGTGCCAGCAGCTTAGGAGAACTAGCGGAGCAGTTCTTC. Translation gives CASSLGELAEQFF. Variable domain in full (rest from reference TRBV11-3 and TRBJ2-1): EAGVVQSPRYKIIEKKQPVAFWCNPISGHNTLYWYLQNLGQGPELLIRYENEEAVDDSQLPKDRFSAERLKGVDSTLKIQPAELGDSAVYLCASSLGELAEQFFGPGTRLTVL.

CDR3 bases: TGTGCCAGCAGTTACGACAGGGAGGTTAGAACCGGGGAGCTGTTTTTT. Amino acid sequence: CASSYDREVRTGELFF. The chain is built from TRBV6-5 and TRBJ2-2; D is perhaps TRBD1 (7 bases). Trimming stripped 2 bases from V and 5 bases from J, with 15 bases between. Germline assignment: CDR1 MNHEY and CDR2 SVGAGI. The CDR3 runs 16 residues.

The J gene is TRBJ2-1, the V gene TRBV5-6; no clear D. V was cut by 2 bases and J by 10 bases, with 10 bases left in between. In germline, CDR1 is SGHDT, CDR2 YYEEEE. The CDR3 consists of 12 residues. In DNA, the CDR3 is TGTGCCAGCAGCTTTACGTATTTCGAGCAGTTCTTC. Amino acid sequence: CASSFTYFEQFF.

Concerning this clone: A much bigger clone sits one base away, suggesting this may be a read error. The J gene is TRBJ1-1, the V gene TRBV28; D gene uncertain. Germline CDR1 reads MDHEN; CDR2 reads SYDVKM. Trimming took off 2 bases at V and 0 bases at J, with 4 bases between the two ends. This CDR3 region has 13 residues. CDR3 region: CASSLKLNTEAFF. The CDR3, as DNA: TGTGCCAGCAGTTTAAAGCTGAACACTGAAGCTTTCTTT. The whole variable domain, remainder taken from reference TRBV28 and TRBJ1-1, is DVKVTQSSRYLVKRTGEKVFLECVQDMDHENMFWYRQDPGLGLRLIYFSYDVKMKEKGDIPEGYSVSREKKERFSLILESASTNQTSMYLCASSLKLNTEAFFGQGTRLTVV.

Written as DNA, the CDR3 is TGTGCCACCAGCACAAGGGTAAAAGACGGAAGCTCTGGAAACACCATATATTTT. Translated, it gives CATSTRVKDGSSGNTIYF. This chain connects TRBV15 to TRBJ1-3; D ambiguous. The V end lost 4 bases, the J end lost 0 bases, and 19 bases lay between the germline ends. CDR1 is LNHNV and CDR2 is YYDKDF in the germline V gene (reference sequence). The CDR3 covers 18 residues.

This chain connects TRBV12-5 to TRBJ1-2; D call uncertain. Germline V gene lookup returns CDR1 LGHNT and CDR2 FRNRAP. The CDR3 sequence is 15 residues long. The V and J ends lost 1 base and 0 bases respectively, with 9 bases between them. The CDR3: CASGLDLSANYGYTF. The CDR3 DNA is TGTGCTAGTGGTTTGGATTTATCCGCTAACTATGGCTACACCTTC.

This chain uses TRBV5-4 with TRBJ2-7; 10 bases map to TRBD1. Trimming cost V 6 bases and J 7 bases; bases outside gene matches: 10. Per germline, CDR1 SGHNT and CDR2 YYREEE (reference sequence). This CDR3 contains 14 residues. This chain's CDR3 is CASKRDRGPTEQYF. The CDR3 coding sequence is TGTGCCAGCAAACGGGACAGGGGACCTACGGAGCAGTACTTC.